The next 6 T cell receptor beta chains were all read from a single sample in a study of blood T cell repertoires in COVID-19. Profiling relied on immunoSEQ multiplex PCR, and the TCRdb table lists in-frame clones only, not all of them. The sample lists about 200,000 clones, 85% to 90% occurring once. Specimen: peripheral blood. The receptors derive from a man between 18 and 35 years old with active or convalescent COVID-19.

The chain links TRBV5-6 to TRBJ1-2, with D unresolved. The CDR3 sequence is 14 residues long. Per germline, CDR1 SGHDT and CDR2 YYEEEE. Trimming cost V 4 bases and J 8 bases, with 18 bases left between them. As DNA, the CDR3 is TGTGCCAGCAGCCCGTTGGAGGGTAGTAGAGGCTACACCTTC. Protein product: CASSPLEGSRGYTF.

The V call is TRBV5-1, the J call TRBJ1-1, with D perhaps TRBD1 (6 bases). The CDR3 spans 14 residues. Trimming stripped 4 bases from V and 2 bases from J, with 12 bases between. CDR1 and CDR2 from the germline V gene are SGHRS and YFSETQ. The CDR3 loop reads CASSPLTGNTEAFF. For the CDR3, the DNA is TGCGCCAGCAGCCCTCTGACAGGCAACACTGAAGCTTTCTTT. Together with reference TRBV5-1 and TRBJ1-1, the CDR3 gives the full variable domain: KAGVTQTPRYLIKTRGQQVTLSCSPISGHRSVSWYQQTPGQGLQFLFEYFSETQRNKGNFPGRFSGRQFSNSRSEMNVSTLELGDSALYLCASSPLTGNTEAFFGQGTRLTVV.

DNA for the CDR3: TGCGCCAGCAGCTTCCGGGACAGGGCCTACGAGCAGTACTTC. As protein: CASSFRDRAYEQYF. The chain recombines TRBV5-1 with TRBJ2-7, with 9 nucleotides matching TRBD1. Germline V CDR1 and CDR2: SGHRS, YFSETQ. V shed 2 bases and J 2 bases; nucleotides not matched to a gene: 2. The CDR3 is made up of 14 amino acids.

This sequence joins TRBV3-1 (or the pseudogene TRBV3-2) and TRBJ1-1; D uncertain. Trimming removed 4 bases at V and 2 bases at J, with 17 bases between. CDR3 length: 16 amino acids. Germline V gene lookup returns CDR1 LGHDT and CDR2 YNNKEL (reference sequence). CDR3 nucleotide sequence: TGTGCCAGCAGCCCATTCCGGACTTCGAAAAACACTGAAGCTTTCTTT. The encoded protein is CASSPFRTSKNTEAFF.

This clone was picked up one time. The V and J genes are TRBV13 and TRBJ1-3; D not certain. The germline gives CDR1 PRHDT, CDR2 FYEKMQ (reference sequence). The CDR3 totals 12 residues. Between the trimmed V and J ends, which lost 5 bases and 2 bases, there was a span of 4 bases. CDR3 amino acids: CASSPAGNTIYF. As DNA, the CDR3 is TGTGCCAGCAGCCCAGCTGGAAACACCATATATTTT.

The CDR3: CASSLDKDSLNTGELFF. The CDR3 coding sequence is TGCGCCAGCAGCTTGGATAAGGACAGCCTAAACACCGGGGAGCTGTTTTTT. The chain uses TRBV5-1 and TRBJ2-2, with D perhaps matching TRBD1 (6 bases). Per the germline V gene, CDR1 is SGHRS and CDR2 is YFSETQ. This CDR3 is built from 17 residues. Trimming stripped 0 bases from V and 2 bases from J, with 14 bases between.